These 14 T cell receptor beta chains came from one sample sequenced in a study of T-cell memory formation after mild COVID-19. MiXCR, applied by TCRdb to the 5' RACE reads, yields one record per CDR3 protein. The sample has approximately 210,000 distinct CDR3 sequences; more than 9% are singletons. The sequencing sample was made of PBMCs or a T cell subset sorted from them (not recorded which). Source of these receptors: a man between 18 and 35 years old who had mild COVID-19 (a few samples of this study predate the infection). Cell type and time point are not known.

The table lists this clonotype with many counts. The V and J genes are TRBV5-1 and TRBJ2-5; unclear D gene. The ends were cut back, 0 bases at V and 3 bases at J, with 6 bases in the middle. This CDR3 region has 13 residues. Germline CDR1 reads SGHRS; CDR2 reads YFSETQ. CDR3 region: CASSLAGKETQYF. CDR3 nucleotides: TGCGCCAGCAGCTTGGCCGGAAAAGAGACCCAGTACTTC. Variable domain in full (rest from reference TRBV5-1 and TRBJ2-5): KAGVTQTPRYLIKTRGQQVTLSCSPISGHRSVSWYQQTPGQGLQFLFEYFSETQRNKGNFPGRFSGRQFSNSRSEMNVSTLELGDSALYLCASSLAGKETQYFGPGTRLLVL.

This clonotype has only a few counts. The genes are TRBV7-2 and TRBJ2-5, with 13 bases identical to TRBD2. CDR1 SGHTA and CDR2 FQGNSA come from the germline V gene. The CDR3 spans 15 residues. The J segment lost 5 bases and the V segment lost 5 bases, leaving 5 bases of the junction unmatched. The CDR3 region is CASSRTSGGPETQYF. Here the CDR3 DNA reads TGTGCCAGCAGCCGGACTAGCGGGGGCCCGGAGACCCAGTACTTC.

The CDR3 coding sequence is TGTGCCAGCAGCCGCGGGTGGAGGGAGCAGTACTTC. Translated: CASSRGWREQYF. The chain uses TRBV6-5 and TRBJ2-7, with a tentative D call TRBD2 (5 bases). The CDR3 totals 12 residues. Between the trimmed V and J ends, which lost 6 bases and 7 bases, there was a span of 13 bases. CDR1 MNHEY and CDR2 SVGAGI come from the germline V gene.

This clonotype was counted many times. The CDR3 sequence: CSGRVGASTEAFF. The CDR3 DNA follows: TGCAGCGGTCGGGTCGGGGCAAGCACTGAAGCTTTCTTT. The genes are TRBV29-1 and TRBJ1-1; D is perhaps TRBD1 (5 bases). Germline CDR1 is SQVTM and CDR2 is ANQGSEA. The CDR3 consists of 13 residues. Trimming shortened V by 7 bases and J by 4 bases, and 16 bases separated the two germline ends. The full variable domain, completed using reference TRBV29-1 and TRBJ1-1, is SAVISQKPSRDICQRGTSLTIQCQVDSQVTMMFWYRQQPGQSLTLIATANQGSEATYESGFVIDKFPISRPNLTFSTLTVSNMSPEDSSIYLCSGRVGASTEAFFGQGTRLTVV.

This clonotype showed up just a few times. The V call is TRBV28, the J call TRBJ2-3; D remains ambiguous. The V end lost 6 bases, the J end lost 1 base, and 14 bases lay between the germline ends. Per the germline V gene, CDR1 is MDHEN and CDR2 is SYDVKM. The CDR3 loop spans 15 amino acids. The CDR3 nucleotides read TGTGCCAGCAGCTCCTCTGGAGACGGCACAGATACGCAGTATTTT. Its translation: CASSSSGDGTDTQYF.

This clonotype was observed a few times. The chain links TRBV20-1 to TRBJ2-3; 8 nucleotides line up with TRBD1. With V trimmed by 2 bases and J by 4 bases, 2 bases remained unmatched. Germline V gives CDR1 DFQATT, CDR2 SNEGSKA (reference sequence). The CDR3 length is 13 residues. The CDR3 DNA sequence: TGCAGTGCTAGACAGGGGGCCGCAGATACGCAGTATTTT. It is translated as CSARQGAADTQYF.

This clonotype was observed at least ten times. The DNA of the CDR3 is TGTGCCAGCAGCCCTTTCAATGGTCAAGAGACCCAGTACTTC. It yields the protein CASSPFNGQETQYF. This chain connects TRBV7-2 to TRBJ2-5; no clear D gene. CDR3 size: 14 residues. V dropped 5 bases and J dropped 2 bases, with 12 bases sitting between them. CDR1 and CDR2 from the germline V gene are SGHTA and FQGNSA.

This clonotype was observed a few times. J is TRBJ2-3 and V is TRBV20-1; TRBD1 matches at 9 bases. The V and J ends lost 2 bases and 3 bases, in that order; junction bases with no gene match: 9. Germline assignment: CDR1 DFQATT and CDR2 SNEGSKA (reference sequence). The CDR3 runs 16 residues. CDR3: CSARTGQGWLTDTQYF. CDR3 bases: TGCAGTGCTAGAACGGGACAGGGATGGTTGACAGATACGCAGTATTTT.

The chain carries TRBV19 and TRBJ2-3; possible D gene TRBD1, 6 bases. Germline-derived CDR1 and CDR2 are LNHDA and SQIVND (reference sequence). The CDR3 contains 14 residues. Trimming left V 3 bases short and J 2 bases short, with 9 bases between. The CDR3 DNA sequence: TGTGCCAGTAGTATCGGACAGTTCACAGATACGCAGTATTTT. Translation: CASSIGQFTDTQYF.

This chain uses TRBV7-2 with TRBJ1-1; D is possibly TRBD1 (6 bases). Trimming stripped 2 bases from V and 6 bases from J, with 13 bases between. This CDR3 region has 14 residues. Germline V gene sequence: CDR1 SGHTA, CDR2 FQGNSA. DNA of the CDR3: TGTGCCAGCAGCTTAAGGGAACAGGGATCTGAAGCTTTCTTT. Encoded protein: CASSLREQGSEAFF.

The chain employs TRBV30 and TRBJ1-5; D ambiguous. Germline assignment: CDR1 GTSNPN and CDR2 SVGIG (reference sequence). CDR3 length equals 13 residues. Trimming removed 1 base from V and 6 bases from J, with 10 bases in between. CDR3 coding DNA: TGTGCCTGGAGTGCCCTTCGCGCTCAGCCCCAGCATTTT. This translates into CAWSALRAQPQHF.

The rearrangement links TRBV25-1 to TRBJ1-3; D is undetermined. The CDR3 has 15 amino acids. The germline CDR1 and CDR2 sequences are MGHDK and SYGVNS. V lost 2 bases and J lost 3, with 11 bases in between. This CDR3 reads CASSERVSLGNTIYF. The CDR3, as DNA: TGTGCCAGCAGTGAACGAGTTTCACTTGGAAACACCATATATTTT. The whole variable domain, remainder taken from reference TRBV25-1 and TRBJ1-3, is EADIYQTPRYLVIGTGKKITLECSQTMGHDKMYWYQQDPGMELHLIHYSYGVNSTEKGDLSSESTVSRIRTEHFPLTLESARPSHTSQYLCASSERVSLGNTIYFGEGSWLTVV.

This clonotype was seen only a few times. The CDR3 bases are TGTGCCAGCAGCCCTCGACAGGGAAGGACTGAAGCTTTCTTT. Translation gives CASSPRQGRTEAFF. V usage is TRBV3-1 and J usage is TRBJ1-1; TRBD1 matches 7 bases. The trim removed 4 bases at V and 5 bases at J, leaving 7 bases unmatched. Germline loops: CDR1 LGHDT, CDR2 YNNKEL (reference sequence). There are 14 residues in the CDR3. Supplemented by reference TRBV3-1 and TRBJ1-1, the full variable domain reads DTAVSQTPKYLVTQMGNDKSIKCEQNLGHDTMYWYKQDSKKFLKIMFSYNNKELIINETVPNRFSPKSPDKAHLNLHINSLELGDSAVYFCASSPRQGRTEAFFGQGTRLTVV.

This clonotype was recorded many times. CDR3 region: CASSLDPVYNEKLFF. The CDR3 coding sequence is TGTGCCAGCAGCTTAGACCCGGTGTATAATGAAAAACTGTTTTTT. The rearrangement uses TRBV11-2 and TRBJ1-4; no clear D gene. Germline values: CDR1 SGHAT, CDR2 FQNNGV. The V gene lost 0 bases and the J gene lost 4 bases, with 9 bases spanning the gap. The CDR3 consists of 15 residues.